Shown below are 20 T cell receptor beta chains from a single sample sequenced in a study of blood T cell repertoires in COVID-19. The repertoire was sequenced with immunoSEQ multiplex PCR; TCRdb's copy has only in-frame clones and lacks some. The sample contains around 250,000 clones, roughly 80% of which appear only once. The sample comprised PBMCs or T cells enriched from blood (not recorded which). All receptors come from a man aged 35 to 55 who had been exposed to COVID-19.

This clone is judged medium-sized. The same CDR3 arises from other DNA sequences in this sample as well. CDR3 residues: CASSSLSGSLYEQYF. The CDR3 DNA follows: TGTGCCAGCAGTTCCCTTAGCGGGAGTCTGTACGAGCAGTACTTC. The V call is TRBV28, the J call TRBJ2-7; 9 nucleotides match TRBD2. J lost 4 bases, V lost 4 bases, and 8 bases had no gene match. From germline, CDR1 is MDHEN and CDR2 SYDVKM. The CDR3 runs 15 residues.

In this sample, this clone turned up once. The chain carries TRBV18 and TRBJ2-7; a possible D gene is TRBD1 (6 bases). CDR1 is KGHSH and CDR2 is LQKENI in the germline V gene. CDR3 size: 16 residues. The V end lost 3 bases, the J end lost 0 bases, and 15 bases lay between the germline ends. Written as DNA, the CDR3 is TGTGCCAGCTCACCCAAGACAGGTCGGGACTCCTACGAGCAGTACTTC. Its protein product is CASSPKTGRDSYEQYF.

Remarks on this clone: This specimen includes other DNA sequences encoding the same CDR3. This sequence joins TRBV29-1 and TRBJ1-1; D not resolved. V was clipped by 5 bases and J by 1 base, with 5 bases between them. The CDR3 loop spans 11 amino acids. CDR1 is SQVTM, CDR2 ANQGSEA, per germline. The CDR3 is CSVPGNTEAFF. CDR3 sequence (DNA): TGCAGCGTTCCAGGGAACACTGAAGCTTTCTTT.

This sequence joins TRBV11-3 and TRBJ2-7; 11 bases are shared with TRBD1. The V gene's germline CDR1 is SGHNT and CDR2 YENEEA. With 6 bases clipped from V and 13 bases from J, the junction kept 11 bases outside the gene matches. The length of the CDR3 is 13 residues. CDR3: CASRPRGQGALYF. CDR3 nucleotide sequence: TGTGCCAGCAGACCTCGCGGACAGGGGGCGCTTTACTTC.

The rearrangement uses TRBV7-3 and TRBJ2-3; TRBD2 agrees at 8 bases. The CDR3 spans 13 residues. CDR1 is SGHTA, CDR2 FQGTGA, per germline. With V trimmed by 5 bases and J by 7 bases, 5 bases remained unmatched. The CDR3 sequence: CASSPAGAYTQYF. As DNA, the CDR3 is TGTGCCAGCAGCCCAGCGGGGGCATATACGCAGTATTTT.

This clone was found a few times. CDR3: CASSQPGRRGETQYF. CDR3 in DNA: TGTGCCAGCAGCCAACCAGGAAGGCGCGGGGAGACCCAGTACTTC. The chain joins TRBV5-8 to TRBJ2-5, with a weak D call TRBD2 (5 bases). This CDR3 has 15 residues. CDR1 and CDR2 from the germline V gene are SGHTS and YDEGEE. Trimming pared 4 bases from V and 5 bases from J, leaving 18 bases between.

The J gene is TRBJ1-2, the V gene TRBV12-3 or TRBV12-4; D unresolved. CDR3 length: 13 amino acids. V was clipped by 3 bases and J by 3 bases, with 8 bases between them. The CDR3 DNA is TGTGCCAGCAGTTTTTGGCAGGACTATGGCTACACCTTC. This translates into CASSFWQDYGYTF.

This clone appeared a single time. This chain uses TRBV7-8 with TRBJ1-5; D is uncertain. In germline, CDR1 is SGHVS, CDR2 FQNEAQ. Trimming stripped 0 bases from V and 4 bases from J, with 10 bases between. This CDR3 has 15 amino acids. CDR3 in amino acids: CASSLALRGNQPQHF. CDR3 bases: TGTGCCAGCAGCTTAGCGCTTCGGGGTAATCAGCCCCAGCATTTT.

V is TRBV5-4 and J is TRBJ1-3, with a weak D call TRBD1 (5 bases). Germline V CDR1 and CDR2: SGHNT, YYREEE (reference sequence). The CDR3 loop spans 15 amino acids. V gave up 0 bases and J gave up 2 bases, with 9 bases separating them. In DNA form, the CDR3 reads TGTGCCAGCAGCTTGGATGGGGCGGCTGGAAACACCATATATTTT. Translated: CASSLDGAAGNTIYF.

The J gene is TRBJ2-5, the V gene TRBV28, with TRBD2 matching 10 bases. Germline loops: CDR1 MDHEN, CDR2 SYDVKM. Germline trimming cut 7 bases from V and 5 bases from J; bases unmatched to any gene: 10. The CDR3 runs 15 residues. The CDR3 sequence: CASKGSGRARETQYF. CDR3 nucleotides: TGTGCCAGCAAAGGGAGCGGGAGGGCCAGGGAGACCCAGTACTTC.

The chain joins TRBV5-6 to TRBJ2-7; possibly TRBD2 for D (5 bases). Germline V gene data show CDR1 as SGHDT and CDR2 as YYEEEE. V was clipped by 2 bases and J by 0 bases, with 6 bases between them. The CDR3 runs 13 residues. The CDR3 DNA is TGTGCCAGCAGCTTCGGGGTCTCCTACGAGCAGTACTTC. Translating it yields CASSFGVSYEQYF.

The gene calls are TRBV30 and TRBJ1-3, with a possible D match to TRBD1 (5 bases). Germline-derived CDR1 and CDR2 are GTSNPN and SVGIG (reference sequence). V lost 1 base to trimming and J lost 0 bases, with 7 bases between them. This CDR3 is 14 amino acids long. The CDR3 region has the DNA TGTGCCTGGAGTGGACAGAGCTCTGGAAACACCATATATTTT. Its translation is CAWSGQSSGNTIYF.

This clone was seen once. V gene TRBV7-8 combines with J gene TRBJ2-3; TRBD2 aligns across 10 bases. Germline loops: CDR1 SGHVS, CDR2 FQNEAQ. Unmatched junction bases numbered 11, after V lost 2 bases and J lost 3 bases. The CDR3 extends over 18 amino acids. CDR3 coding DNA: TGTGCCAGCAGCTTAAGGTCTAGGAGCGGGAGGGGGACAGATACGCAGTATTTT. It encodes CASSLRSRSGRGTDTQYF.

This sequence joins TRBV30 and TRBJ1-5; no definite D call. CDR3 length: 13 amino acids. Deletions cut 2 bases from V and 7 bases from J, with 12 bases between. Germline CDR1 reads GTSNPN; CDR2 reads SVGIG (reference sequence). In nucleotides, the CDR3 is TGTGCCTGGAGTTACGGGGATAGGCAGCCCCAGCATTTT. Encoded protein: CAWSYGDRQPQHF. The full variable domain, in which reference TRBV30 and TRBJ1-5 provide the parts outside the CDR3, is SQTIHQWPATLVQPVGSPLSLECTVEGTSNPNLYWYRQAAGRGLQLLFYSVGIGQISSEVPQNLSASRPQDRQFILSSKKLLLSDSGFYLCAWSYGDRQPQHFGDGTRLSIL.

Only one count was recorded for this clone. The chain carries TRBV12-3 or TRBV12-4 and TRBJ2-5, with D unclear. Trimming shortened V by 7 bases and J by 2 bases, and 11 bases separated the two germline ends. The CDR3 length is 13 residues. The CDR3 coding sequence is TGTGCCAGCAAATCAACTCCTCAAGAGACCCAGTACTTC. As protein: CASKSTPQETQYF.

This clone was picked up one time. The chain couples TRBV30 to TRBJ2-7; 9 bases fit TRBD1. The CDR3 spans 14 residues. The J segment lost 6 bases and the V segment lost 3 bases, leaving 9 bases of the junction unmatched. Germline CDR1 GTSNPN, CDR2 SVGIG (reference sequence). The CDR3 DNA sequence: TGTGCCTGGAGGAAACGGGACAGGGAGGGCGAGCAGTACTTC. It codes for CAWRKRDREGEQYF. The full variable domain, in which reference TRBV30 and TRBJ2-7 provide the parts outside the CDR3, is SQTIHQWPATLVQPVGSPLSLECTVEGTSNPNLYWYRQAAGRGLQLLFYSVGIGQISSEVPQNLSASRPQDRQFILSSKKLLLSDSGFYLCAWRKRDREGEQYFGPGTRLTVT.

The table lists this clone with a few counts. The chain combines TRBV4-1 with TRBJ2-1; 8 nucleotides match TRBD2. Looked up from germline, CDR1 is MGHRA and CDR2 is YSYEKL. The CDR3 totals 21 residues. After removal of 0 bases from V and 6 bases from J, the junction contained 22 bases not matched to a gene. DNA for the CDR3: TGCGCCAGCAGCCAAGATGAGATGGGCGGGAGGTGGATTAAACGAGGCAATGAGCAGTTCTTC. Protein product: CASSQDEMGGRWIKRGNEQFF.

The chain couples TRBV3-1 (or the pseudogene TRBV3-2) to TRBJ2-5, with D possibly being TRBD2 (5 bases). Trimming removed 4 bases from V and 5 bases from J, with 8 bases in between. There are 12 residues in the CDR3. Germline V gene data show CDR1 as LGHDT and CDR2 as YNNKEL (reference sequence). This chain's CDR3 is CASSREGETQYF. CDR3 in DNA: TGTGCCAGCAGCCGAGAGGGCGAGACCCAGTACTTC.

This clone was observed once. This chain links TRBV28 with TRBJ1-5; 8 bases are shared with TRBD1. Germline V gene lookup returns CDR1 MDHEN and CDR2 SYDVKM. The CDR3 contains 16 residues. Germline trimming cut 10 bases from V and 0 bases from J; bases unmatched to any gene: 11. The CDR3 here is CATNQPGQDSNQPQHF. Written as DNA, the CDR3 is TGTGCCACCAACCAACCGGGACAGGATAGCAATCAGCCCCAGCATTTT.

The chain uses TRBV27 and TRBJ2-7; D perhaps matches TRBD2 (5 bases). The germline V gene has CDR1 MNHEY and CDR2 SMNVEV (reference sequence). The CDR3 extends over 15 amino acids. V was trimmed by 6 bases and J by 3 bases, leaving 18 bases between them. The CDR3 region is CASRRTRGSDYEQYF. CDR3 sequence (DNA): TGTGCCAGCAGGAGAACGAGAGGTAGCGACTACGAGCAGTACTTC.